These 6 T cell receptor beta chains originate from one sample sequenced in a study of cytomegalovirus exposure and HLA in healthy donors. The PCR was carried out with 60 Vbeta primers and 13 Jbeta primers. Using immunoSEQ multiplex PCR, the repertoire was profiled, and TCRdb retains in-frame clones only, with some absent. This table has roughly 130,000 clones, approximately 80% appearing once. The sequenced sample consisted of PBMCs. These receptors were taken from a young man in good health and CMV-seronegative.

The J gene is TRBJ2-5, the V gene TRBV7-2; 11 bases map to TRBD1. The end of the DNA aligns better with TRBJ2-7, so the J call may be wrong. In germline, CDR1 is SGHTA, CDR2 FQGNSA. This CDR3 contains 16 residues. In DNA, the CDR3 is TGTGCCAGCAGCGCGTCCGGGACAGGGGGGTTTGACGAGCAGTACTTC. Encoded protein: CASSASGTGGFDEQYF.

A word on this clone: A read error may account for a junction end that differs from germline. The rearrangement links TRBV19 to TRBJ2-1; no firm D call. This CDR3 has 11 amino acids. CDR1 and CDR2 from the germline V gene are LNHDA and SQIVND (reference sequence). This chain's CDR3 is CASSTYTEQFF. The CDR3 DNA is TGTGCCAGTAGTACGTACACTGAGCAGTTCTTC.

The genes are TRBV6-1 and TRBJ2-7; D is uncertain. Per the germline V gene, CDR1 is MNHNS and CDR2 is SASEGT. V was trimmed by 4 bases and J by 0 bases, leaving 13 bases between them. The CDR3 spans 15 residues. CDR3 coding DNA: TGTGCCAGCAGTGGCAGCACTACCCACTCCTACGAGCAGTACGTC. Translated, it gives CASSGSTTHSYEQYV.

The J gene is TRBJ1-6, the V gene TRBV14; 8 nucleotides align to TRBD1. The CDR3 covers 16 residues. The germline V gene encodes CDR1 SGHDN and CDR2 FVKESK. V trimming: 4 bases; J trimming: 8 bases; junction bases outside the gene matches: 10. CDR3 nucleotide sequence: TGTGCCAGCAGCCTTCACCGGGACAGGATTTATTCACCCCTCCACTTT. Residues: CASSLHRDRIYSPLHF.

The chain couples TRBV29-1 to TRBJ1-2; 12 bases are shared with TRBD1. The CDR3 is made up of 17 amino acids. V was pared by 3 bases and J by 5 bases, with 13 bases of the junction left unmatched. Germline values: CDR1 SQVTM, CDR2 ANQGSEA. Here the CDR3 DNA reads TGCAGCGTTGATAGGGGGACAGGGGGCGCGGTTAGGTATGGCTACACCTTC. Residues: CSVDRGTGGAVRYGYTF.

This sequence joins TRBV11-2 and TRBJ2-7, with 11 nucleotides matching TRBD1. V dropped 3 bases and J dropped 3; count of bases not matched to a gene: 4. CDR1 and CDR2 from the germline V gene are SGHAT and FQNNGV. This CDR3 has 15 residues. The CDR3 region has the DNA TGTGCCAGCAGCTTTAGGACAGGGGGCTTCTACGAGCAGTACTTC. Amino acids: CASSFRTGGFYEQYF.